A selection of T cell receptor beta chains follows, all from one sample in a study of regulatory and conventional T cells in RAG deficiency. The repertoire was sequenced with immunoSEQ multiplex PCR; TCRdb's copy has only in-frame clones and lacks some. The data hold 280 or so clones, with about 41% observed a single time. Specimen: Tregs sorted from blood. All receptors derive from a human donor with RAG deficiency presenting as severe combined immunodeficiency. Both conserved end residues are part of each CDR3. Fields, in order: clone size, V gene, J gene, D gene, CDR3 DNA, CDR3 protein. The D gene is left open where the match is weak. Not every row has a clone size; where given, it reads once, few, many or a size class.

abundance: .
v_gene: TRBV7-1
j_gene: TRBJ1-4
d_gene: TRBD1
CDR3nt: TGTGCCAGCAGCCGCAGGGGGAATAATGAAAAACTGTTTTTT
CDR3aa: CASSRRGNNEKLFF

abundance: .
v_gene: TRBV18
j_gene: TRBJ2-7
d_gene: .
CDR3nt: TGTGCCAGCTCACACTCCTACGAGCAGTACTTC
CDR3aa: CASSHSYEQYF

abundance: .
v_gene: TRBV6-5
j_gene: TRBJ2-7
d_gene: .
CDR3nt: TGTGCCAGCAGTTTGCAAGCTTTCTGGTACGAGCAGTACTTC
CDR3aa: CASSLQAFWYEQYF

abundance: .
v_gene: TRBV5-8
j_gene: TRBJ2-6
d_gene: .
CDR3nt: TGTGCCAGCTGGGTAGATCACACACAAAGTCGGTCCAACGTCCTGACTTTC
CDR3aa: CASWVDHTQSRSNVLTF

abundance: few
v_gene: TRBV10-3
j_gene: TRBJ2-6
d_gene: TRBD1
CDR3nt: TGTGCCATCAGGGGACAGCTCTCTCGGGCCAACGTCCTGACTTTC
CDR3aa: CAIRGQLSRANVLTF

abundance: .
v_gene: TRBV6-6
j_gene: TRBJ2-7
d_gene: .
CDR3nt: TGTGCCAGCACCACAGGGATACACGAGCAGTACTTC
CDR3aa: CASTTGIHEQYF

abundance: .
v_gene: TRBV5-4
j_gene: TRBJ2-5
d_gene: .
CDR3nt: TGTGCCAGCAGCCAAGATATTCCGGTCTGGGAGACCCAGTACTTC
CDR3aa: CASSQDIPVWETQYF

abundance: .
v_gene: TRBV4-3
j_gene: TRBJ2-5
d_gene: .
CDR3nt: TGCGCCAGCAGGCCAGCTAGGGTAGGGCAAGAGACCCAGTACTTC
CDR3aa: CASRPARVGQETQYF

abundance: large
v_gene: TRBV7-8
j_gene: TRBJ2-2
d_gene: .
CDR3nt: TGTGCCAGCAGCCGGACGAACACCGGGGAGCTGTTTTTT
CDR3aa: CASSRTNTGELFF

abundance: few
v_gene: TRBV27
j_gene: TRBJ1-1
d_gene: .
CDR3nt: TGTGCCAGCAGTTTATCGGGGTCGCCCACTGAAGCTTTCTTT
CDR3aa: CASSLSGSPTEAFF

abundance: .
v_gene: TRBV5-5
j_gene: TRBJ1-2
d_gene: .
CDR3nt: TGTGCCAGCACAGTGGATCCACGAAAGACCTATGGCTACACCTTC
CDR3aa: CASTVDPRKTYGYTF

abundance: .
v_gene: TRBV6-6
j_gene: TRBJ2-3
d_gene: .
CDR3nt: TGTGCCAGCAGTTACTCGATTGCCGCAGATACGCAGTATTTT
CDR3aa: CASSYSIAADTQYF

abundance: .
v_gene: TRBV5-1
j_gene: TRBJ2-7
d_gene: .
CDR3nt: TGCGCCAGCAGCTTGATAATCTACGAGCAGTACTTC
CDR3aa: CASSLIIYEQYF

abundance: few
v_gene: TRBV7-3
j_gene: TRBJ2-2
d_gene: .
CDR3nt: TGTGCCAGCAGCTTTTCTGGCGGGGAGCTGTTTTTT
CDR3aa: CASSFSGGELFF

abundance: hyperexpanded
v_gene: TRBV7-2
j_gene: TRBJ1-2
d_gene: TRBD1
CDR3nt: TGTGCCAGCAGCGTGCGAACAGGGGGCGACTATGGCTACACCTTC
CDR3aa: CASSVRTGGDYGYTF

abundance: .
v_gene: TRBV7-9
j_gene: TRBJ1-5
d_gene: .
CDR3nt: TGTGCCAGCAGCTTAGGAGACAGGTTTCGTCAGCCCCAGCATTTT
CDR3aa: CASSLGDRFRQPQHF

abundance: .
v_gene: TRBV4-2
j_gene: TRBJ1-2
d_gene: TRBD1
CDR3nt: TGTGCCAGCAGCGTGCGAACAGGGGGCGACTATGGCTACACCTTC
CDR3aa: CASSVRTGGDYGYTF

abundance: .
v_gene: TRBV13
j_gene: TRBJ1-2
d_gene: .
CDR3nt: TGTGCCAGCAGCTTACGGCCGTATTATGGCTACACCTTC
CDR3aa: CASSLRPYYGYTF

abundance: .
v_gene: TRBV5-1
j_gene: TRBJ2-5
d_gene: .
CDR3nt: TGCGCCAGCAGCTTGGTAGAGACCCAGTACTTC
CDR3aa: CASSLVETQYF

abundance: .
v_gene: TRBV19
j_gene: TRBJ1-4
d_gene: .
CDR3nt: TGTGCCAGTAGTACCTATGAAAAACTGTTTTTT
CDR3aa: CASSTYEKLFF

abundance: .
v_gene: TRBV11-3
j_gene: TRBJ1-4
d_gene: .
CDR3nt: TGTGCCAGCAGCTTAGAGCTAAAACTGTTTTTT
CDR3aa: CASSLELKLFF

abundance: .
v_gene: TRBV27
j_gene: TRBJ1-2
d_gene: .
CDR3nt: TGTGCCAGCAGTTTTTTTCTTGGCTACACCTTC
CDR3aa: CASSFFLGYTF

abundance: few
v_gene: TRBV5-1
j_gene: TRBJ2-5
d_gene: .
CDR3nt: TGCGCCAGCAGCTCCCAAGAGACCCAGTACTTC
CDR3aa: CASSSQETQYF

abundance: few
v_gene: TRBV7-2
j_gene: TRBJ1-1
d_gene: .
CDR3nt: TGTGCCAGCAGAAGGGCATACCCTGAAGCTTTCTTT
CDR3aa: CASRRAYPEAFF

abundance: few
v_gene: TRBV7-8
j_gene: TRBJ1-4
d_gene: TRBD1
CDR3nt: TGTGCCAGCAGCCGCAGGGGGAATAATGAAAAACTGTTTTTT
CDR3aa: CASSRRGNNEKLFF

abundance: hyperexpanded
v_gene: TRBV7-3
j_gene: TRBJ1-4
d_gene: TRBD1
CDR3nt: TGTGCCAGCAGCCGCAGGGGGAATAATGAAAAACTGTTTTTT
CDR3aa: CASSRRGNNEKLFF

abundance: few
v_gene: TRBV7-2
j_gene: TRBJ2-1
d_gene: TRBD1
CDR3nt: TGTGCCAGCACACCCAGGGGGTACAATGAGCAGTTCTTC
CDR3aa: CASTPRGYNEQFF

abundance: once
v_gene: TRBV19
j_gene: TRBJ1-1
d_gene: .
CDR3nt: TGTGCCAGTAGTATCGCTGAAGCTTTCTTT
CDR3aa: CASSIAEAFF

abundance: .
v_gene: TRBV9
j_gene: TRBJ2-5
d_gene: .
CDR3nt: TGTGCCAGCAGCGTAGTGGAGACCCAGTACTTC
CDR3aa: CASSVVETQYF

abundance: .
v_gene: TRBV2
j_gene: TRBJ2-5
d_gene: .
CDR3nt: TGTGCCAGCAGTGACAGGGACGGGACGGAGACCCAGTACTTC
CDR3aa: CASSDRDGTETQYF

abundance: .
v_gene: TRBV7-3
j_gene: TRBJ1-5
d_gene: .
CDR3nt: TGTGCCAGCAGCTTAAACGGGGGGGCAAATCAGCCCCAGCATTTT
CDR3aa: CASSLNGGANQPQHF

abundance: large
v_gene: TRBV2
j_gene: TRBJ2-3
d_gene: TRBD1
CDR3nt: TGTGCCAGCAGTTCAGGGGGTGGGACGCAGTATTTT
CDR3aa: CASSSGGGTQYF

abundance: few
v_gene: TRBV11-2
j_gene: TRBJ1-1
d_gene: .
CDR3nt: TGTGCCAGCAGCTTCGGCACACGCTTTAATCGTCCTGAAGCTTTCTTT
CDR3aa: CASSFGTRFNRPEAFF

abundance: hyperexpanded
v_gene: TRBV7-2
j_gene: TRBJ1-2
d_gene: .
CDR3nt: TGTGCCAGCGGTCGGGGGGATGGCTACACCTTC
CDR3aa: CASGRGDGYTF

abundance: .
v_gene: TRBV5-6
j_gene: TRBJ1-2
d_gene: .
CDR3nt: TGTGCCAGCCATCGAAAGACCTATGGCTACACCTTC
CDR3aa: CASHRKTYGYTF

abundance: few
v_gene: TRBV9
j_gene: TRBJ1-1
d_gene: .
CDR3nt: TGTGCCAGCAGCGCTGACAGGAACACTGAAGCTTTCTTT
CDR3aa: CASSADRNTEAFF

abundance: large
v_gene: TRBV7-2
j_gene: TRBJ1-2
d_gene: TRBD1
CDR3nt: TGTGCCAGCAGCTTAGGGCTGGGGACAGCTAACTATGGCTACACCTTC
CDR3aa: CASSLGLGTANYGYTF

abundance: large
v_gene: TRBV5-1
j_gene: TRBJ2-2
d_gene: .
CDR3nt: TGCGCCAGCAGCCCCAACACCGGGGAGCTGTTTTTT
CDR3aa: CASSPNTGELFF

abundance: hyperexpanded
v_gene: TRBV5-1
j_gene: TRBJ1-1
d_gene: .
CDR3nt: TGCGCCAGCAGCTTTGAGGGGATAGGAGCTTTCTTT
CDR3aa: CASSFEGIGAFF

abundance: .
v_gene: TRBV4-1
j_gene: TRBJ2-6
d_gene: .
CDR3nt: TGCGCCAGCAGCTCTTGCGGAGAACCACAAAGTCGGGCCAACGTCCTGACTTTC
CDR3aa: CASSSCGEPQSRANVLTF

abundance: .
v_gene: TRBV7-9
j_gene: TRBJ1-5
d_gene: TRBD1
CDR3nt: TGTGCCAGCAGCTACCCCCCGACAGGGACTAGCAATCAGCCCCAGCATTTT
CDR3aa: CASSYPPTGTSNQPQHF

abundance: few
v_gene: TRBV20-1
j_gene: TRBJ1-2
d_gene: .
CDR3nt: TGCAGTGCTCTTCCTAACTATGGCTACACCTTC
CDR3aa: CSALPNYGYTF

abundance: few
v_gene: TRBV10-3
j_gene: TRBJ1-1
d_gene: .
CDR3nt: TGTGCCATCAGCAAGAACACTGAAGCTTTCTTT
CDR3aa: CAISKNTEAFF

abundance: .
v_gene: TRBV5-5
j_gene: TRBJ2-6
d_gene: .
CDR3nt: TGTGCCAGCGTGCTGTCTCCCACACAAAGTCGGGCCAACGTCCTGACTTTC
CDR3aa: CASVLSPTQSRANVLTF

abundance: .
v_gene: TRBV7-2
j_gene: TRBJ2-7
d_gene: .
CDR3nt: TGTGCCAGCAGCTTCATATCGAGTTCCTACGAGCAGTACTTC
CDR3aa: CASSFISSSYEQYF

abundance: .
v_gene: TRBV5-1
j_gene: TRBJ2-5
d_gene: .
CDR3nt: TGCGCCAGCAGCTTGATGGAGACCCAGTACTTC
CDR3aa: CASSLMETQYF

abundance: few
v_gene: TRBV7-2
j_gene: TRBJ1-4
d_gene: .
CDR3nt: TGTGCCAGCAGCACGGTAGTCGAAAAACTGTTTTTT
CDR3aa: CASSTVVEKLFF

abundance: .
v_gene: TRBV6-9
j_gene: TRBJ1-1
d_gene: .
CDR3nt: TGTGCCAGCAGTTACCAGAGCCCCCAAGCTTTCTTT
CDR3aa: CASSYQSPQAFF